This TCR beta chain was sequenced in a study of shared clonotypes between healthy human individuals (dated by TCRdb to the early 2020s). For context, the study as a whole: A couple of women and three men aged 18 to 49 years were included in the cohort. Libraries were prepared and TCR repertoires were sequenced by different laboratories using diverse techniques, in order to increase sequencing depth and limit assay-specific biases. For each donor, CD4 naive and CD4 memory were each given three plates, CD8 naive was given two plates, and CD8 memory was given one plate. To estimate repertoire size and how much clonotype sharing occurs between individuals, the study deeply sequenced the blood TCR repertoires of several healthy adults. Each donor's leukapheresis produced roughly between about 0.9 and 9.5 billion PBMCs.

What the research found in general, with its limitations: Because the study included only a small number of donors, the genetic and exposure-history diversity represented was limited. Incomplete sequencing was indicated by rarefaction of sorted-subset datasets, despite the large sequencing depth. Compared with non-shared clonotypes, clonotypes shared by all four sorted-subset donors had higher generation probabilities. Larger estimated clonotype richness was generally found for naive subsets than for memory subsets. When several donors were compared, the shared fraction of clonotypes was 5% to 6.5% for naive CD4, about 4% for naive CD8, roughly 2.5% for memory CD4, and 0.35% to 0.5% for memory CD8. Pairwise subsampling led to the expectation that sequencing depth would affect the degree of clonotype sharing among donors. Only blood was sampled, and tissue TCR repertoires likely differ from those in blood.

This clone was seen more than once but under ten times. Its antigen specificity is not known. No base quality values were provided; no much bigger clone lies one nucleotide off. From a lookup of the germline V gene (reference sequence), CDR1 and CDR2 are MNHNY and SVGAGI. V is shortened by 2 bases, J by 5 bases, and the region joining them spans 17 bases. The CDR3 holds 16 amino acids from the cysteine to the phenylalanine. CDR3 DNA is the only sequence kept; it has 48 bases, read in frame from the first base. Healthy HIV-negative adults with no recently reported acute infections or vaccinations were included as donors. All donors were Caucasian adults living in Nashville, Tennessee, USA. CD4+ T cells were enriched through magnetic negative selection, after which naive cells were positively selected on CD45RA and the remaining negative fraction served as the memory subset. Blood was obtained by leukapheresis, after which PBMCs were separated by Ficoll-Histopaque density gradient centrifugation and cryopreserved in liquid nitrogen vapor phase. Analytical flow cytometry was used to check the purity and quantity of each magnetically sorted T cell population. Each sorted fraction had its genomic DNA isolated and then quantified by UV absorbance on a Nanodrop 2000c.

Using the deep immunoSEQ assay, multiplex PCR amplified TCR CDR3 regions from genomic DNA. Extracted genomic DNA from each cell subset was spread evenly across all wells of several immunoSEQ 96-well plates, with each plate serving as a replicate. Each replicate PCR for sorted subsets received approximately 200 ng genomic DNA, equal to 30,000 or so T cell genomes. Purified libraries were quantified with a Qubit 3.0 fluorometer, sized on a Bioanalyzer 2100, and re-quantified with the KAPA Library Quantification kit. Every immunoSEQ 96-well plate was sequenced on a separate single-read 150-cycle Illumina NextSeq 550 flow cell. In the authors' own workflow: Because the immunoSEQ output included only junctional sequences and no quality scores, the filtering could not be the same as the filtering used for full-length reads. Sequences were annotated with PyIR, a Python wrapper for IgBLAST v1.9, and V/J genes and CDR3 were assigned using IMGT germline references. Reads with weak V/J assignments (E-value above 1e-6), missing CDR3, stop codons, out-of-frame junctions, or ambiguous translated residues were removed. A V3J clonotype was defined by an identical inferred V gene, J gene, and CDR3 amino acid sequence. Percentage overlap between repertoires was computed as shared unique clonotypes divided by the size of the smaller repertoire. Repertoire richness was assessed with RTK rarefaction, the Chao1 estimator, and Recon v2.1 estimates of unobserved clonotypes. OLGA was used to compute generation probabilities for all TCRbeta clonotypes that the gDNA method yielded from several donors. TCRdb limited this immuneACCESS table to in-frame rearrangements with V and J called. A share of clones is missing; checked studies link under half to unresolved V genes, and the rest is unexplained. V and J calls and clone size come straight from that table; D and trimming were deduced from the DNA. The sample table lists hundreds of thousands of clones, less than 80% of them with a count of one. The ten largest clones represent around 1.8% of the sample.

This receptor was identified in a woman in her thirties in good health. The sample was memory CD4+ T cells sorted from blood. Sample cell subset or site, as interpreted from the label and publication: CD45RA-negative fraction. The V gene is TRBV6-6 and the J gene is TRBJ2-3; the best D guess is TRBD2, with 5 bases matching. The bases are TGTGCCAGCAGTTACAACCCGGGTCTAGCCGGAGATACGCAGTATTTT. Its protein product is CASSYNPGLAGDTQYF.